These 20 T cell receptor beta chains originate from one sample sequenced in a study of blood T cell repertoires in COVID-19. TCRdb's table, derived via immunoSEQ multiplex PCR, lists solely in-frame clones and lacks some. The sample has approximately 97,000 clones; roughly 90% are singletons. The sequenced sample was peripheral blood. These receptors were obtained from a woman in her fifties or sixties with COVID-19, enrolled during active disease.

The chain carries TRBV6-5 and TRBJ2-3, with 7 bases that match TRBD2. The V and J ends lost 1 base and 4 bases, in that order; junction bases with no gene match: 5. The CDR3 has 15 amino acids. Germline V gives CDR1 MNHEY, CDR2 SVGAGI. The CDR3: CASSYWGGVADTQYF. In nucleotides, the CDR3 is TGTGCCAGCAGTTACTGGGGAGGGGTAGCAGATACGCAGTATTTT.

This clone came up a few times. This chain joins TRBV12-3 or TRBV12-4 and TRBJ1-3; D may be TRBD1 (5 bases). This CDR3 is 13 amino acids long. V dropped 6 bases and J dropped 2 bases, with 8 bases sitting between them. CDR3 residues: CASSWTTGNTIYF. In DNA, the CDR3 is TGTGCCAGCAGCTGGACAACTGGAAACACCATATATTTT.

In DNA, the CDR3 is TGTGCCTGGAGCGGACCGAGGGATGAAAAACTGTTTTTT. It translates to CAWSGPRDEKLFF. The chain carries TRBV30 and TRBJ1-4; no clear D gene. V was shortened by 3 bases and J by 6 bases, with 11 bases between the two germline ends. The CDR3 is 13 residues long. Germline CDR1 and CDR2: GTSNPN and SVGIG (reference sequence). Variable domain in full (rest from reference TRBV30 and TRBJ1-4): SQTIHQWPATLVQPVGSPLSLECTVEGTSNPNLYWYRQAAGRGLQLLFYSVGIGQISSEVPQNLSASRPQDRQFILSSKKLLLSDSGFYLCAWSGPRDEKLFFGSGTQLSVL.

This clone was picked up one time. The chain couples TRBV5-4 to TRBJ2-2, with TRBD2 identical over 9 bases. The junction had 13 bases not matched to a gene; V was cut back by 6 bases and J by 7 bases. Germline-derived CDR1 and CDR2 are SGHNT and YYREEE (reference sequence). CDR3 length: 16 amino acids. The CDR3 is CASTIQRGAYGGELFF. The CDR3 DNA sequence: TGTGCCAGCACAATCCAGCGGGGGGCCTACGGCGGGGAGCTGTTTTTT.

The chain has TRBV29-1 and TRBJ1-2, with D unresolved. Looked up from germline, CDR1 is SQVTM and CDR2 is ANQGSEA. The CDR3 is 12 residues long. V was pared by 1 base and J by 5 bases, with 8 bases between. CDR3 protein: CSVEGGWYGYTF. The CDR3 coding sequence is TGCAGCGTTGAAGGAGGGTGGTATGGCTACACCTTC.

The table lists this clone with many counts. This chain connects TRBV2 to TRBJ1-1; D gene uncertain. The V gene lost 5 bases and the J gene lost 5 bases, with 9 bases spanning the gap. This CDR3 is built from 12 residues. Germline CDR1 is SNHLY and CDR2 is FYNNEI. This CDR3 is CASSLTGTEAFF. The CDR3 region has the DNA TGTGCCAGCAGTCTAACGGGTACTGAAGCTTTCTTT. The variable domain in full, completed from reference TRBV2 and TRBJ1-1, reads EPEVTQTPSHQVTQMGQEVILRCVPISNHLYFYWYRQILGQKVEFLVSFYNNEISEKSEIFDDQFSVERPDGSNFTLKIRSTKLEDSAMYFCASSLTGTEAFFGQGTRLTVV.

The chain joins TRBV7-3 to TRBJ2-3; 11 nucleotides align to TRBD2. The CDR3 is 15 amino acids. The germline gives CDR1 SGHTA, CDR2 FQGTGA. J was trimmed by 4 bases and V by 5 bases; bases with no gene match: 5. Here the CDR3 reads CASSATSGGADTQYF. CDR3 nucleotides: TGTGCCAGCAGCGCCACTAGCGGGGGTGCAGATACGCAGTATTTT.

CDR3 DNA: TGTGCCAGCAGTTACCGGACTAGCGGGTCTTACAATGAGCAGTTCTTC. Amino acid sequence: CASSYRTSGSYNEQFF. The chain has TRBV6-2 or TRBV6-3 and TRBJ2-1, with 11 bases aligning to TRBD2. The CDR3 has 16 residues. Trimming took 2 bases from V and 4 from J; bases not matched to a gene: 4. Germline CDR1 MNHEY, CDR2 SVGEGT.

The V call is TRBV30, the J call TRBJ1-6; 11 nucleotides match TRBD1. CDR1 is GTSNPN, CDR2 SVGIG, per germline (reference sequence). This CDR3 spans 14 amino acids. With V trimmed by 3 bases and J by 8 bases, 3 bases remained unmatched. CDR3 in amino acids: CAWSGDRGYSPLHF. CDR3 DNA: TGTGCCTGGAGCGGGGACAGGGGGTATTCACCCCTCCACTTT.

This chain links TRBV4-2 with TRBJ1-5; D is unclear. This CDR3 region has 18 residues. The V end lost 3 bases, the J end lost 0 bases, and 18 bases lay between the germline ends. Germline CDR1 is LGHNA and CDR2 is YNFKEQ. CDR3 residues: CASSQVFVGRDSNQPQHF. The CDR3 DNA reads TGTGCCAGCAGCCAGGTTTTCGTAGGGCGGGATAGCAATCAGCCCCAGCATTTT.

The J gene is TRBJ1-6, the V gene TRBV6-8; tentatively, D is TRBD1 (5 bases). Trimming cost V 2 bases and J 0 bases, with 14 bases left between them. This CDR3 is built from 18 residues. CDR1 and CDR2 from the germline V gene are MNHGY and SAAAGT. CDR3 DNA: TGTGCCAGCAGTTACGGGGCAGGGATATGCTCCTATAATTCACCCCTCCACTTT. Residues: CASSYGAGICSYNSPLHF.

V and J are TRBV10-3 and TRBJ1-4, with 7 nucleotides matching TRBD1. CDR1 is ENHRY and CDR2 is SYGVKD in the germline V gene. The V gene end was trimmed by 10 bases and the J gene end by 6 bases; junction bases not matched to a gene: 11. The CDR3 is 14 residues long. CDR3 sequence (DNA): TGTGCCACCAAGTTAGGACAGGACTATGAAAAACTGTTTTTT. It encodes CATKLGQDYEKLFF.

The CDR3 region has the DNA TGTGCCAGCAGCCAAGGGACACAGGGATCCGGGGAGCTGTTTTTT. The encoded protein is CASSQGTQGSGELFF. This chain links TRBV4-2 with TRBJ2-2; TRBD1 might be the D (6 bases). V gave up 1 base and J gave up 6 bases, with 12 bases separating them. Germline-derived CDR1 and CDR2 are LGHNA and YNFKEQ. The CDR3 runs 15 residues.

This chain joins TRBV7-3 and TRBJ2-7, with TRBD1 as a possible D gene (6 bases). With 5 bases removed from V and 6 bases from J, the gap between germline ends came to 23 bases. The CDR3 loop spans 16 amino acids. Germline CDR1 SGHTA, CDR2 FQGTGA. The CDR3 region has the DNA TGTGCCAGCAGCCATAACCTGGGCAGGGGATTTCGCGAGCAGTACTTC. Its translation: CASSHNLGRGFREQYF.

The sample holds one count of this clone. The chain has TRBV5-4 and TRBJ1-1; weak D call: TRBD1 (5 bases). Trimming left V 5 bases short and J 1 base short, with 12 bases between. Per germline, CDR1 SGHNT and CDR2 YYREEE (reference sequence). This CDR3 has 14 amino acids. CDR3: CASRYTGGNTEAFF. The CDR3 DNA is TGTGCCAGCAGGTATACGGGGGGGAACACTGAAGCTTTCTTT.

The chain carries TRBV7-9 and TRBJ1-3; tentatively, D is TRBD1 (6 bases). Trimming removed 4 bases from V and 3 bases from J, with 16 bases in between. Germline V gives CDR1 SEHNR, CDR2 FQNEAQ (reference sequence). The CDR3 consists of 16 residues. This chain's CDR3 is CASSYTGMSGGNTIYF. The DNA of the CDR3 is TGTGCCAGCAGCTATACAGGGATGTCTGGTGGAAACACCATATATTTT.

This CDR3 reads CASSGGQLNTEAFF. The CDR3 nucleotides are TGTGCCAGCAGTGGAGGACAGCTGAACACTGAAGCTTTCTTT. This rearrangement joins TRBV2 to TRBJ1-1; TRBD1 is a possible D gene (6 bases). Germline V CDR1 and CDR2: SNHLY, FYNNEI. The CDR3 has 14 residues. Trimming left V 4 bases short and J 0 bases short, with 9 bases between.

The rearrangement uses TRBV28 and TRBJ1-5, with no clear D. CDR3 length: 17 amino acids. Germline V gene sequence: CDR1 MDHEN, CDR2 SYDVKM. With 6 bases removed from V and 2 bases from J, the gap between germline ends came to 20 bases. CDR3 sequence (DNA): TGTGCCAGCAGCCGGATCTTCCAGACATGGGGCAATCAGCCCCAGCATTTT. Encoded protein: CASSRIFQTWGNQPQHF.

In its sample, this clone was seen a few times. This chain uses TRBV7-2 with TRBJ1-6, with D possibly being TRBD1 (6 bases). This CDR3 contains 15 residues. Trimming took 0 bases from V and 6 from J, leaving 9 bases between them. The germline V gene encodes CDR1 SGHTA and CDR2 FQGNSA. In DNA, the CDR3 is TGTGCCAGCAGCTTAGCTGGGGGCCCTAATTCACCCCTCCACTTT. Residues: CASSLAGGPNSPLHF.

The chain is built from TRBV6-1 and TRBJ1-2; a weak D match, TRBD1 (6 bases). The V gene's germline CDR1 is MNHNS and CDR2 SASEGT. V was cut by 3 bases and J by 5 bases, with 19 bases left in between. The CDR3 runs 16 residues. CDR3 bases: TGTGCCAGCAGTGAGGGTGGCAGGGGTTTTTGGTATGGCTACACCTTC. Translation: CASSEGGRGFWYGYTF.